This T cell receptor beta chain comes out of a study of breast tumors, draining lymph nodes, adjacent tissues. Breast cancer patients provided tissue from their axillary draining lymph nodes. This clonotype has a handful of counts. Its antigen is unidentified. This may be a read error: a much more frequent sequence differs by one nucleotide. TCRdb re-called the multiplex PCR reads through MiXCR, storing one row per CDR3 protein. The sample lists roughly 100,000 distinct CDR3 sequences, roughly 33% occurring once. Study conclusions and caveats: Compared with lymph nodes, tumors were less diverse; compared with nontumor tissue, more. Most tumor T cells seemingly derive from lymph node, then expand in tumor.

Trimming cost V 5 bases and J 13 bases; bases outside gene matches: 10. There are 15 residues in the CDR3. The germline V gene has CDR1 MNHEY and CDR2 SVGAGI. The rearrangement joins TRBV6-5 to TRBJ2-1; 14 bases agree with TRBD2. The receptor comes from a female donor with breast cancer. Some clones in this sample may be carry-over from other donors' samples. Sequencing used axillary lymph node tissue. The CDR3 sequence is CASSPGTSGRGGQFF. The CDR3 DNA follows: TGTGCCAGCAGTCCCGGGACTAGCGGGAGAGGAGGTCAGTTCTTC.